Below are 24 T cell receptor beta chains sequenced from a single sample in a study of T cells in Graves' hyperthyroidism and ophthalmopathy. Amplified TCR beta CDR3 regions came from RNA transcripts. The study used the HTBI primer set for a first-round RT-PCR of the TCR CDR3. MiXCR, run by TCRdb on the multiplex PCR reads, gives a single entry per CDR3 protein. The sample has about 420,000 distinct CDR3 sequences; roughly 13% are singletons. The sequenced material came from blood. The receptors shown here come from a woman aged 18-30 years with Graves' hyperthyroidism.

Only a few counts were recorded for this clonotype. This chain uses TRBV30 with TRBJ1-4; no firm D call. Per germline, CDR1 GTSNPN and CDR2 SVGIG (reference sequence). The CDR3 sequence is 13 residues long. V gave up 5 bases and J gave up 3 bases, with 10 bases separating them. This chain's CDR3 is CAWARQANEKLFF. The CDR3 DNA reads TGTGCCTGGGCCCGTCAGGCTAATGAAAAACTGTTTTTT.

This chain connects TRBV10-2 to TRBJ1-1, with D possibly being TRBD1 (5 bases). The CDR3 length is 11 residues. Germline assignment: CDR1 WSHSY and CDR2 SAAADI. V was shortened by 2 bases and J by 11 bases, with 9 bases between the two germline ends. The CDR3 DNA reads as TGCGCCAGCAGTGAGCAGGGAACGGCTTTCTTT. This codes for CASSEQGTAFF.

This clonotype has at least ten counts. The chain uses TRBV12-3 or TRBV12-4 and TRBJ2-5, with 10 bases fitting TRBD1. J lost 2 bases, V lost 4 bases, and 4 bases had no gene match. There are 15 residues in the CDR3. The CDR3 protein is CASSSPGQGQETQYF. Here the CDR3 DNA reads TGTGCCAGCAGTTCCCCGGGACAGGGGCAAGAGACCCAGTACTTC.

There are many counts of this clonotype. The CDR3 DNA sequence: TGTGCCAGCAGACAGGGGGCTACCAAAAACATTCAGTACTTC. This translates into CASRQGATKNIQYF. This chain connects TRBV28 to TRBJ2-4; 9 bases are a match to TRBD1. The J segment lost 2 bases and the V segment lost 6 bases, leaving 2 bases of the junction unmatched. Germline loops: CDR1 MDHEN, CDR2 SYDVKM. This CDR3 is built from 14 residues.

This clonotype was seen many times. The CDR3 coding sequence is TGTGCCAGCAGTTTGCGGCTAGCGAACATCCAAGAGACCCAGTACTTC. Its translation: CASSLRLANIQETQYF. This sequence joins TRBV28 and TRBJ2-5; D is perhaps TRBD2 (6 bases). CDR1 is MDHEN and CDR2 is SYDVKM in the germline V gene. There are 16 residues in the CDR3. V dropped 3 bases and J dropped 1 base, with 15 bases sitting between them.

Only a few counts were recorded for this clonotype. The chain links TRBV2 to TRBJ1-6; D gene unclear. CDR1 is SNHLY and CDR2 is FYNNEI in the germline V gene. Trimming took 2 bases from V and 7 from J, leaving 6 bases between them. The CDR3 runs to 13 residues. CDR3 bases: TGTGCCAGCAGTGAAACTGCCAATTCACCCCTCCACTTT. This codes for CASSETANSPLHF.

This clonotype was observed many times. This chain connects TRBV27 to TRBJ2-7; 7 bases are shared with TRBD2. The V segment lost 8 bases and the J segment 0 bases; nucleotides outside the gene matches: 10. Germline-derived CDR1 and CDR2 are MNHEY and SMNVEV (reference sequence). This CDR3 contains 15 residues. As DNA, the CDR3 is TGTGCCAGCCAACTGAGTGGGAGGGCCTCCTACGAGCAGTACTTC. It codes for CASQLSGRASYEQYF.

V and J are TRBV29-1 and TRBJ2-7; TRBD2 matches at 10 bases. Germline loops: CDR1 SQVTM, CDR2 ANQGSEA. The CDR3 contains 16 residues. J gave up 0 bases and V 0 bases, and 5 bases lay outside the gene matches. The CDR3 sequence: CSVEDPASGSSYEQYF. The CDR3 coding sequence is TGCAGCGTTGAAGATCCGGCTAGCGGGAGCTCCTACGAGCAGTACTTC.

This clonotype was seen at least ten times. V is TRBV5-1 and J is TRBJ2-7; no clear D. The germline V gene has CDR1 SGHRS and CDR2 YFSETQ. Trimming cost V 2 bases and J 7 bases, with 10 bases left between them. The CDR3 totals 12 residues. The CDR3 loop reads CASSLPLGEQYF. CDR3 sequence (DNA): TGCGCCAGCAGCTTACCTCTGGGGGAGCAGTACTTC.

This chain joins TRBV5-1 and TRBJ2-2; no definite D call. The CDR3 is made up of 13 amino acids. Trimming removed 4 bases from V and 2 bases from J, with 6 bases in between. Germline assignment: CDR1 SGHRS and CDR2 YFSETQ. In nucleotides, the CDR3 is TGCGCCAGCAGCGCGGACAACACCGGGGAGCTGTTTTTT. The encoded protein is CASSADNTGELFF. The full variable domain, with the rest looked up from reference TRBV5-1 and TRBJ2-2, is KAGVTQTPRYLIKTRGQQVTLSCSPISGHRSVSWYQQTPGQGLQFLFEYFSETQRNKGNFPGRFSGRQFSNSRSEMNVSTLELGDSALYLCASSADNTGELFFGEGSRLTVL.

This clonotype was seen ten or more times. The chain carries TRBV9 and TRBJ1-2; D is perhaps TRBD1 (6 bases). The CDR3 totals 16 residues. Germline CDR1 and CDR2: SGDLS and YYNGEE. V shed 3 bases and J shed 8 bases, with 23 bases lying between them. The CDR3 spells CASSATQGNYYRGYTF. The CDR3 DNA sequence: TGTGCCAGCAGCGCCACTCAGGGGAACTACTATCGAGGCTACACCTTC.

A word on this clonotype: A much larger clonotype is one base distant, so this may be a read error. The rearrangement joins TRBV28 to TRBJ1-4; tentative D call: TRBD1 (6 bases). The CDR3 length is 18 residues. Germline-derived CDR1 and CDR2 are MDHEN and SYDVKM. The CDR3 nucleotides read TGTGCCAGCAGTCGGTGGAGTGGGGACAAGGGGTTTAATGAAAAACCGTTTTTT. Amino acids: CASSRWSGDKGFNEKPFF.

A word on this clonotype: Being one base from a much bigger clone, this may be a read error. CDR3 sequence: CASSYQGPGSAYKQYF. CDR3 DNA: TGTGCCAGCAGTTACCAAGGTCCGGGTTCCGCCTACAAGCAGTACTTC. The V gene is TRBV6-9, the J gene TRBJ2-7; D ambiguous. Germline V lookup: CDR1 MNHGY, CDR2 SVAAGI. The CDR3 loop spans 16 amino acids.

This clonotype was observed a handful of times. The V gene is TRBV24-1, the J gene TRBJ2-7; 8 nucleotides align to TRBD2. The CDR3 extends over 16 amino acids. Trimming removed 8 bases from V and 2 bases from J; junction bases left unmatched: 13. The germline V gene encodes CDR1 KGHDR and CDR2 SFDVKD. The CDR3 loop is CATILHPGLGTYEQYF. CDR3 sequence (DNA): TGTGCCACCATTTTACATCCGGGACTAGGGACCTACGAGCAGTACTTC.

Many counts were recorded for this clonotype. This chain connects TRBV6-5 to TRBJ2-7, with a possible D match to TRBD1 (5 bases). Deletions cut 4 bases from V and 6 bases from J, with 16 bases between. Germline CDR1 is MNHEY and CDR2 is SVGAGI. This CDR3 has 14 residues. In DNA, the CDR3 is TGTGCCAGCAGTTCCGACCTGGGGCTTTCCGAGCAGTACTTC. Its protein product is CASSSDLGLSEQYF.

This clonotype was detected a few times. This chain joins TRBV7-9 and TRBJ2-1; no clear D. V was cut by 1 base and J by 7 bases, with 11 bases left in between. Germline V lookup: CDR1 SEHNR, CDR2 FQNEAQ (reference sequence). This CDR3 has 14 residues. The CDR3: CASSLGLGLNEQFF. The CDR3 nucleotides are TGTGCCAGCAGCTTAGGGCTAGGCCTGAATGAGCAGTTCTTC.

In this sample, this clonotype turned up many times. CDR3 nucleotide sequence: TGTGCCAGCACCACCTGGGCAGGAATTAATCAGCCCCAGCATTTT. It specifies CASTTWAGINQPQHF. The V gene is TRBV28, the J gene TRBJ1-5; D uncertain. CDR1 is MDHEN and CDR2 is SYDVKM in the germline V gene. The V end lost 7 bases, the J end lost 4 bases, and 17 bases lay between the germline ends. This CDR3 contains 15 residues. Together with reference TRBV28 and TRBJ1-5, the CDR3 gives the full variable domain: DVKVTQSSRYLVKRTGEKVFLECVQDMDHENMFWYRQDPGLGLRLIYFSYDVKMKEKGDIPEGYSVSREKKERFSLILESASTNQTSMYLCASTTWAGINQPQHFGDGTRLSIL.

At least ten counts were recorded for this clonotype. The chain couples TRBV11-2 to TRBJ1-1; 9 nucleotides match TRBD1. The junction had 8 bases not matched to a gene; V was cut back by 2 bases and J by 4 bases. Germline V lookup: CDR1 SGHAT, CDR2 FQNNGV. The CDR3 has 16 amino acids. The CDR3 DNA reads TGTGCCAGCAGCTTAAATTCCGGGACAGGGTCCACTGAAGCTTTCTTT. Amino acid sequence: CASSLNSGTGSTEAFF.

This clonotype was detected ten times or more. The rearrangement joins TRBV27 to TRBJ1-1; TRBD1 might be the D (6 bases). This CDR3 contains 14 residues. Deletions cut 6 bases from V and 5 bases from J, with 16 bases between. The germline gives CDR1 MNHEY, CDR2 SMNVEV (reference sequence). The CDR3 bases are TGTGCCAGCAGACGCGAGACGACAGGTACTGAAGCTTTCTTT. This codes for CASRRETTGTEAFF.

This clonotype was counted many times. This chain uses TRBV7-6 with TRBJ2-5; the D gene is possibly TRBD2 (6 bases). Looked up from germline, CDR1 is SGHVS and CDR2 is FNYEAQ. The CDR3 runs 16 residues. V was trimmed by 0 bases and J by 5 bases, leaving 16 bases between them. The CDR3 DNA is TGTGCCAGCAGCTTAGCGTCCTGGGAGGATCTCGAGACCCAGTACTTC. Translating gives CASSLASWEDLETQYF.

This clonotype was detected a few times. The chain employs TRBV28 and TRBJ1-2; D is unclear. Germline V gives CDR1 MDHEN, CDR2 SYDVKM. The V gene lost 7 bases and the J gene lost 8 bases, with 17 bases spanning the gap. The CDR3 is 13 residues long. Written as DNA, the CDR3 is TGTGCCAGCACCCCGGGGAGGGTGGACGGCTACACCTTC. This encodes CASTPGRVDGYTF.

This clonotype has at least ten counts. The rearrangement uses TRBV28 and TRBJ2-1; maybe TRBD2 (6 bases). Trimming removed 6 bases from V and 8 bases from J, with 14 bases in between. Germline V gene lookup returns CDR1 MDHEN and CDR2 SYDVKM. The CDR3 has 13 residues. DNA for the CDR3: TGTGCCAGCAGGGGGACTCCCCATCATGAGCAGTTCTTC. Protein: CASRGTPHHEQFF.

This clonotype was counted a few times. The V call is TRBV7-2, the J call TRBJ1-2, with 8 bases lining up with TRBD1. CDR1 and CDR2 (germline): SGHTA, FQGNSA. The CDR3 length is 15 residues. V trimming: 1 base; J trimming: 6 bases; junction bases outside the gene matches: 7. Written as DNA, the CDR3 is TGTGCCAGCAGCTTAGTCTCTGCAGGGGGCGATGGCTACACCTTC. Protein product: CASSLVSAGGDGYTF. The whole variable domain, remainder taken from reference TRBV7-2 and TRBJ1-2, is GAGVSQSPSNKVTEKGKDVELRCDPISGHTALYWYRQSLGQGLEFLIYFQGNSAPDKSGLPSDRFSAERTGGSVSTLTIQRTQQEDSAVYLCASSLVSAGGDGYTFGSGTRLTVV.

Many counts were recorded for this clonotype. This chain uses TRBV20-1 with TRBJ2-1; D may be TRBD2 (5 bases). From germline, CDR1 is DFQATT and CDR2 SNEGSKA (reference sequence). This CDR3 region has 15 residues. V was shortened by 2 bases and J by 1 base, with 12 bases between the two germline ends. The CDR3 sequence: CSARPTRDSYNEQFF. CDR3 nucleotide sequence: TGCAGTGCTAGACCTACTAGGGATTCCTACAATGAGCAGTTCTTC.